This T cell receptor beta chain derives from a study of long-term antiretroviral therapy in people with HIV. Study background: Initial samples were collected about a decade before the 2015 immediate-ART recommendation.

Runs used v3.0 of the immunoSEQ assay and were done at survey level. TCRdb's copy holds only in-frame clones and misses some; the assay was immunoSEQ multiplex PCR. The data contain 23,000 or so clones, 76% of them seen just once; the ten biggest clones take up around 4.9%. Germline V gene sequence: CDR1 SGHRS, CDR2 YFSETQ. The CDR3 consists of 14 residues. V was cut by 0 bases and J by 9 bases, with 16 bases left in between. This receptor was obtained from a woman aged 40 to 50 with HIV. The specimen was unsorted PBMCs, collected 0.5 years after starting antiretroviral therapy. The V gene is TRBV5-1, the J gene TRBJ2-7; a weak D match, TRBD1 (5 bases). The CDR3 here is CASSLAEQGEVQYF. The CDR3 DNA sequence: TGCGCCAGCAGCTTGGCCGAGCAGGGCGAAGTGCAGTACTTC.